This T cell receptor beta chain came from a study of T cells in Graves' hyperthyroidism and ophthalmopathy (dated by TCRdb to 2018 to 2020). For the study in its entirety: Peripheral blood samples were taken at initial diagnosis, before any treatment was given. The approximately 100 discovery patients were randomly divided into training and test sets at a 7:3 ratio. An independent validation cohort of under 20 hyperthyroidism patients and about 16 patients who later progressed to ophthalmopathy tested prospective prediction of ophthalmopathy. TCR V-J signatures able to tell the groups apart were searched for in a discovery cohort of 100 patients, of whom 43 had Graves' ophthalmopathy and roughly 59 had stable Graves' hyperthyroidism. In addition, the study compared T-cell repertoires in thyroid tissue and in blood from six Graves' hyperthyroidism patients. Following sampling, methimazole starting at 30 mg daily was given to hyperthyroidism patients, and high-dose intravenous methylprednisolone was given to ophthalmopathy patients. According to the paper, TCR Vbeta CDR3 sequencing was carried out on 135 peripheral blood samples, which came from approximately 41 ophthalmopathy, 75 or so hyperthyroidism and about 17 progressor patients.

The research as a whole found: A 13 V-J signature model separated ophthalmopathy from stable hyperthyroidism, with just over 85% sensitivity and about 81% specificity in cross-validation and 80%/75% in testing. Most expanded thyroid clonotypes (frequency above 0.001) were also detected in blood, suggesting blood repertoires may reflect thyroid immune responses. Sample size was not statistically predetermined, and investigators were not blinded to group allocation. During validation, the model predicted progression to ophthalmopathy a median of about 6.3 months ahead of onset, with approximately 71% sensitivity and roughly 75% specificity.

Graves' hyperthyroidism was defined as stable when no progression to ophthalmopathy occurred over 18 months of follow-up. Hyperthyroidism patients were newly diagnosed, had a disease duration of under 2 months, and were aged 18 to 65 years. The study excluded patients with uncontrolled infections, other autoimmune diseases, pregnancy or lactation. Diagnoses were established on the basis of clinical symptoms, serum thyroxine and TRAb, thyroid ultrasound, and orbital computed tomography. Ficoll-Paque density gradient centrifugation was used to isolate PBMCs from around 10 ml of fresh peripheral blood. Trizol reagent was used to extract total RNA, and RNA quality was then checked on an Agilent 2100 Bioanalyzer. This clonotype was recorded many times. Its specific antigen is unknown. One base away there is no much larger clone; base qualities are not given. Reading from cysteine to phenylalanine, the CDR3 counts 15 amino acids. CDR3 DNA is the only sequence kept; it has 45 bases, read in frame from the first base. Clipping removes 5 bases from V and 3 bases from J, with 4 as the unmatched junction base count. For CDR1 and CDR2, the germline V gene lists SGHTA and FQGNSA.

The TCR beta CDR3 regions were amplified from RNA transcripts. The TCR CDR3 was subjected to a first round of RT-PCR using the HTBI primer set and the Qiagen OneStep RT-PCR kit. The libraries were constructed in a second round of multiplex PCR and then size-selected and purified. Paired-end sequencing of the libraries was performed with 100 bp reads on an Illumina HiSeq2000. The original pipeline was this. SOAPnuke was used to process the raw data, removing reads that contained adapters or uncalled bases, had a mean Phred below 15, or lacked an exact match to the constant primer or identifier. High-quality paired reads were merged using COPE v1.2.5, and each unique nucleotide sequence was defined as a clonotype. MiTCR v1.1 was used to align clonotypes to the IMGT TRBV, TRBD and TRBJ reference segments. Analysis was restricted to V-J combinations with a frequency above 0.0001, which covered approximately 99% of repertoires. The TCS score was defined as F50 (clonal expansion) divided by E x V (chaos), with BLOSUM62-based TCRdist calculated between CDR3 peptides within each V-J. Welch's t-statistics and random forest reduced roughly 530 V-J features to about 12, which were used in a naive Bayes classifier (R e1071). The similarity between thyroid and blood repertoires was quantified using the Morisita-Horn index. TCRdb cleaned the public reads at Q25 with fastp, built clones with MiXCR and kept in-frame beta chains. For every CDR3 protein sequence, its rows merge into one entry that carries the most common genes and DNA. The V and J calls come from TCRdb's annotation, not from the publication. Present in this sample are over 700,000 distinct CDR3 sequences, around a third of which were seen just once. The ten biggest clones cover roughly 30% of the sample.

Sequencing was performed on blood. The chain uses TRBV7-2 and TRBJ2-7; 13 junctional bases match TRBD2. This clonotype was sampled from a woman aged 40 to 55 with Graves' hyperthyroidism. The nucleotide sequence reads TGTGCCAGCAGCCCGACTAGCGGGGGGCTCTACGAGCAGTACTTC. Its protein reads: CASSPTSGGLYEQYF.